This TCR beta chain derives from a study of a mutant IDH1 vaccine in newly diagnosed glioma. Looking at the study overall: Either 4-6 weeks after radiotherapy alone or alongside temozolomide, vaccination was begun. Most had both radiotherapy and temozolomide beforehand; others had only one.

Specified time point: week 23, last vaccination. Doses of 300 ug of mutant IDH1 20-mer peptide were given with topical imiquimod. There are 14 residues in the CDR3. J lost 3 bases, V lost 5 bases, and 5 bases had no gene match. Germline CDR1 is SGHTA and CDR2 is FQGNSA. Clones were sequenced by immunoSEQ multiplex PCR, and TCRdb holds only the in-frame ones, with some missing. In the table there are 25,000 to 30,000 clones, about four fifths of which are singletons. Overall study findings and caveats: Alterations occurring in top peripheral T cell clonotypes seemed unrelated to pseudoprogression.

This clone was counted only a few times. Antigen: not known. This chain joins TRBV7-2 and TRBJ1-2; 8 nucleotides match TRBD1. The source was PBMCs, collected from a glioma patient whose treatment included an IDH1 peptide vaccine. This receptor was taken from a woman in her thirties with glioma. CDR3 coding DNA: TGTGCCAGCAGCGGACGGACAGGGCACTATGGCTACACCTTC. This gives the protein CASSGRTGHYGYTF. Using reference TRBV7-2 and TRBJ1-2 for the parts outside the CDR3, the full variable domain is GAGVSQSPSNKVTEKGKDVELRCDPISGHTALYWYRQSLGQGLEFLIYFQGNSAPDKSGLPSDRFSAERTGGSVSTLTIQRTQQEDSAVYLCASSGRTGHYGYTFGSGTRLTVV.